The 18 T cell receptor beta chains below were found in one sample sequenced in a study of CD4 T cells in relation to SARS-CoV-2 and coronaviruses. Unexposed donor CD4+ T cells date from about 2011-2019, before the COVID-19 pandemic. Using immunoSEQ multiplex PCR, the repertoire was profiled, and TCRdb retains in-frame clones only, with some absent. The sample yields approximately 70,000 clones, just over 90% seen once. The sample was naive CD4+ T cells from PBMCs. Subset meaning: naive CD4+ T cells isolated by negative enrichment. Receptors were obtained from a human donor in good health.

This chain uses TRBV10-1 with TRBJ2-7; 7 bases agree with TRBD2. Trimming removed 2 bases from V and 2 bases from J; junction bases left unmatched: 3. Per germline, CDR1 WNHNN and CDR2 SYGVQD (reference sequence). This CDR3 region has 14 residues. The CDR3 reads CASSEAGATYEQYF. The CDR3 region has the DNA TGCGCCAGCAGTGAGGCGGGAGCGACCTACGAGCAGTACTTC.

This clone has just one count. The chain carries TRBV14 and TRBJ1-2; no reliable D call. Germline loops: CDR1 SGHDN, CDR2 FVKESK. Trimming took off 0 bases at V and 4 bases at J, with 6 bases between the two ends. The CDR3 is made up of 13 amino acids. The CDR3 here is CASSQDQPYGYTF. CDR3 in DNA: TGTGCCAGCAGCCAAGATCAACCCTATGGCTACACCTTC.

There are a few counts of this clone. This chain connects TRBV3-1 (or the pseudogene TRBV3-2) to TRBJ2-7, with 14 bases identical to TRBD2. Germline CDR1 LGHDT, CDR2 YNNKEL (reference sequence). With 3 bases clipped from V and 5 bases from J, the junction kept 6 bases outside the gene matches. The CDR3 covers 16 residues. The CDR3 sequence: CASSHGTSGSSDEQYF. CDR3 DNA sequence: TGTGCCAGCAGCCATGGGACTAGCGGGAGTAGCGACGAGCAGTACTTC.

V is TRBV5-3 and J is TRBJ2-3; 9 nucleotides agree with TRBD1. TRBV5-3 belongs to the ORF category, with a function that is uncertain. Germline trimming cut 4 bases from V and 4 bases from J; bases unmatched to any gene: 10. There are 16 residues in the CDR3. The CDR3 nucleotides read TGTGCCAGAAGCGCCGGGACAGGGTCGGATTCAGATACGCAGTATTTT. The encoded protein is CARSAGTGSDSDTQYF.

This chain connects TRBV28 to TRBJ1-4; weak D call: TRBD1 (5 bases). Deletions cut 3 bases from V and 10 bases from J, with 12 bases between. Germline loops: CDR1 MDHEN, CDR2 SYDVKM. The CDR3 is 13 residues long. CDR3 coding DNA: TGTGCCAGCAGTTTGGTGGGGGAAGGAAAACTGTTTTTT. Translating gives CASSLVGEGKLFF.

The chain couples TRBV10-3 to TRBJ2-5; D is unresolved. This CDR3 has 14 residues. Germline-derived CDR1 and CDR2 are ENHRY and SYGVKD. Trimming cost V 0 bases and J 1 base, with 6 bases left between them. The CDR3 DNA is TGTGCCATCAGTGAGTCCACAGCCCAAGAGACCCAGTACTTC. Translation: CAISESTAQETQYF.

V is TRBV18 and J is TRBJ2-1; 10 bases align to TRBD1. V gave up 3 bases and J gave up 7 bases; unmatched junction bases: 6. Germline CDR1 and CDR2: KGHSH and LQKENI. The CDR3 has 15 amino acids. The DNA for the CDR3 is TGTGCCAGCTCACCTTGGCGACAGGGGGCGAATGAGCAGTTCTTC. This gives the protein CASSPWRQGANEQFF.

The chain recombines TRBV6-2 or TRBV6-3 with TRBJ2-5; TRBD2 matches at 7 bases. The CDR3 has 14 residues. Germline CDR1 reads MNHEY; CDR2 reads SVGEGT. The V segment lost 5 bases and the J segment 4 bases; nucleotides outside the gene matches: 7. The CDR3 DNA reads TGTGCCAGCAGTACAACCTCGGGGGGAGAGACCCAGTACTTC. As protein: CASSTTSGGETQYF.

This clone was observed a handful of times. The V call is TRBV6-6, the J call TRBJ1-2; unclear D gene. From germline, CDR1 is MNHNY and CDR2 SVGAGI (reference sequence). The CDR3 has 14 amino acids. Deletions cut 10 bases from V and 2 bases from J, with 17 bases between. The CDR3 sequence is CATAGRTINYGYTF. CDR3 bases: TGTGCCACAGCTGGTCGCACTATAAACTATGGCTACACCTTC.

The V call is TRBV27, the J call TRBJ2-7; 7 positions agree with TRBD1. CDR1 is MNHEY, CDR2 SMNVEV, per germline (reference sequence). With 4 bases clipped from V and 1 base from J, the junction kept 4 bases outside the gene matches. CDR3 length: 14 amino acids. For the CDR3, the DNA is TGTGCCAGCAGTTCCGAGACAGGGTCCTACGAGCAGTACTTC. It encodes CASSSETGSYEQYF.

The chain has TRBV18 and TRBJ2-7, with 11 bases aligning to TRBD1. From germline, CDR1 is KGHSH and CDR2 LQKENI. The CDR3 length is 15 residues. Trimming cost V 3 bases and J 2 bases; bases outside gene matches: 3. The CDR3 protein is CASSPPGQGAYEQYF. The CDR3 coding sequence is TGTGCCAGCTCACCTCCGGGACAGGGGGCCTACGAGCAGTACTTC.

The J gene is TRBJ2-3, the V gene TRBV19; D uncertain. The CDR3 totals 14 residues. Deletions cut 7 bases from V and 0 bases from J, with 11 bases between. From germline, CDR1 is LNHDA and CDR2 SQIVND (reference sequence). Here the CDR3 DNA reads TGTGCCAGTAAGGGCCTATCTAGCACAGATACGCAGTATTTT. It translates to CASKGLSSTDTQYF.

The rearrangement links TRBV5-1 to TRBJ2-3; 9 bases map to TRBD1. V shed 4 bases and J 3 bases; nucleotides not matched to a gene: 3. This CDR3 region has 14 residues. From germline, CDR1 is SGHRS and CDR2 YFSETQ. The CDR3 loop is CASSIGQGTDTQYF. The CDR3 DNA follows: TGCGCCAGCAGCATTGGACAGGGGACAGATACGCAGTATTTT.

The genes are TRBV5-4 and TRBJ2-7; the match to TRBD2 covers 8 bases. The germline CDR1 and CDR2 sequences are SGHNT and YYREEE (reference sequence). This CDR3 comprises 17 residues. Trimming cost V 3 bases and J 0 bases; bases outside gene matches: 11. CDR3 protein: CASSSRRGELVSYEQYF. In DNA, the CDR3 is TGTGCCAGCAGCTCCCGGCGGGGGGAGTTGGTCTCCTACGAGCAGTACTTC.

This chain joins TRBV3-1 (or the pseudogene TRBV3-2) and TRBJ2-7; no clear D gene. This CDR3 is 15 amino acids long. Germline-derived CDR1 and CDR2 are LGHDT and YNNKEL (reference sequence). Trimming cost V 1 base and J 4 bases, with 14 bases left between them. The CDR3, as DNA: TGTGCCAGCAGCCAAGCTTCCCTCTCCTCTTACGAGCAGTACTTC. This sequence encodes CASSQASLSSYEQYF.

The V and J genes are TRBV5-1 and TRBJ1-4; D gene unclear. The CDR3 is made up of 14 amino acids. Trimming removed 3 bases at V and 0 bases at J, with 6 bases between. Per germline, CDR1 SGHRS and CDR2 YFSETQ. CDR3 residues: CASSSAATNEKLFF. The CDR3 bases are TGCGCCAGCAGCTCAGCAGCAACTAATGAAAAACTGTTTTTT.

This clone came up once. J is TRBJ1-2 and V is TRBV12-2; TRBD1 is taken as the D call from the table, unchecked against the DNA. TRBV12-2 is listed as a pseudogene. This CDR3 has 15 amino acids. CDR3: CASRFLLGHYYGYTF. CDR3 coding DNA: TGTGCAAGTCGCTTTTTGTTGGGGCATTACTATGGCTACACCTTC.

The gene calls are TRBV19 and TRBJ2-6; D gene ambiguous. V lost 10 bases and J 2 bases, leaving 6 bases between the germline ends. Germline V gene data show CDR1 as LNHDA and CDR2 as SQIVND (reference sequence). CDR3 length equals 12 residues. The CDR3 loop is CATATGANVLTF. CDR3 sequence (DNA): TGTGCCACCGCTACTGGGGCCAACGTCCTGACTTTC.